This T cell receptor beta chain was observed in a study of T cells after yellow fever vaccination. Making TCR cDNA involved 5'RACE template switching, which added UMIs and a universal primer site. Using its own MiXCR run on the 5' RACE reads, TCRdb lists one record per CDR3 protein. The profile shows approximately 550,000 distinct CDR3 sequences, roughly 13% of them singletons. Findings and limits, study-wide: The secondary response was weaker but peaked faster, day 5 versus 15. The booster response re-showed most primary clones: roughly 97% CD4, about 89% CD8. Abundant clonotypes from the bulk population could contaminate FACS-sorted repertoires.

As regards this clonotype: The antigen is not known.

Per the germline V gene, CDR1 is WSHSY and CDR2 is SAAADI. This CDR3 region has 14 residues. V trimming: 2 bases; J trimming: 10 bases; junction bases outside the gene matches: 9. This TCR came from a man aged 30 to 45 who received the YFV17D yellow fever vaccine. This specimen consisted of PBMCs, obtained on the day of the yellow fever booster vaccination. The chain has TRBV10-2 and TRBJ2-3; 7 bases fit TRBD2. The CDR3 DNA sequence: TGCGCCAGCAGTGAGGGCGGGACTAATTATGCGCAGTATTTT. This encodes CASSEGGTNYAQYF.